The rows below give T cell receptor beta chains drawn from one sample of a study of blood T cell repertoires in COVID-19. Profiling relied on immunoSEQ multiplex PCR, and the TCRdb table lists in-frame clones only, not all of them. Among fewer than 40,000 clones listed, 60% to 85% were seen once. Sequencing was performed on peripheral blood. The receptor source for this set is a man aged 55 to 70 with active COVID-19. Both conserved end residues are part of each CDR3. Fields, in order: J gene, V gene, CDR3 length, clone size, D gene, CDR3 DNA, CDR3 protein. A D gene is named only where the DNA matches it firmly. Rows may omit the clone size; those that give it use once, few, many or a size class.

TRBJ2-2 | TRBV23-1 | 16 | once | TRBD1 | TGCGCCAGCAGTCAACCGGGACAGGGAAACACCGGGGAGCTGTTTTTT | CASSQPGQGNTGELFF
TRBJ1-2 | TRBV28 | 14 | - | - | TGTGCCAGCAAGATTTCGGTCGGAGAGTATGGCTACACCTTC | CASKISVGEYGYTF
TRBJ2-5 | TRBV20-1 | 11 | - | - | TGCAGTGCTAGCGATCGGGAGACCCAGTACTTC | CSASDRETQYF
TRBJ2-3 | TRBV7-2 | 17 | - | TRBD1 | TGTGCCAGCAGCAGGCCCGACAGGGCAATTTTGGTAGATACGCAGTATTTT | CASSRPDRAILVDTQYF
TRBJ1-3 | TRBV27 | 15 | - | - | TGTGCCAGCCGGGAGGGGGTCGGCTCTGGAAACACCATATATTTT | CASREGVGSGNTIYF
TRBJ2-1 | TRBV18 | 12 | - | - | TGTGCCAGCTCGTCGAGTGGCAATGAGCAGTTCTTC | CASSSSGNEQFF
TRBJ2-3 | TRBV7-2 | 14 | - | - | TGTGCCAGCAGCGCACGACAGCACCCAGATACGCAGTATTTT | CASSARQHPDTQYF
TRBJ1-1 | TRBV12-3/TRBV12-4 | 13 | - | - | TGTGCCAGCAGTTTAAGGGCGGGCACTGAAGCTTTCTTT | CASSLRAGTEAFF
TRBJ2-5 | TRBV7-9 | 15 | - | TRBD2 | TGTGCCAGCAGCCCGGGAGGACTAGCGGAAGAGACCCAGTACTTC | CASSPGGLAEETQYF
TRBJ1-2 | TRBV13 | 12 | - | - | TGTGCCAGCAGCCCACAGGGATATGGCTACACCTTC | CASSPQGYGYTF
TRBJ2-3 | TRBV30 | 16 | - | TRBD2 | TGTGCCTGGAGTGTAGGCGCGGGGGGCCTCACAGATACGCAGTATTTT | CAWSVGAGGLTDTQYF
TRBJ2-4 | TRBV6-2/TRBV6-3 | 21 | - | TRBD2 | TGTGCCAGCAGTTACTCGAACAAGCGGGGGGCCGCTATAGGAGCCAAAAACATTCAGTACTTC | CASSYSNKRGAAIGAKNIQYF
TRBJ1-5 | TRBV6-5 | 15 | - | TRBD1 | TGTGCCAGCGGGTTAGGGACAGGGGAGATTCAGCCCCAGCATTTT | CASGLGTGEIQPQHF
TRBJ1-1 | TRBV9 | 15 | - | - | TGTGCCAGCAGCGTGGCCCCGGAGGGGAACACTGAAGCTTTCTTT | CASSVAPEGNTEAFF
TRBJ2-7 | TRBV13 | 13 | - | TRBD1 | TGTGCCAGCAGCTCCGACAGGGGCCACGAGCAGTACTTC | CASSSDRGHEQYF
TRBJ2-2 | TRBV29-1 | 14 | - | TRBD1 | TGCAGCGTCGAAAGACAGGGACGTAGCGGGGAGCTGTTTTTT | CSVERQGRSGELFF
TRBJ2-1 | TRBV19 | 13 | - | - | TGTGCCAGCAAGGACTACACCTACAATGAGCAGTTCTTC | CASKDYTYNEQFF
TRBJ1-1 | TRBV10-3 | 12 | - | - | TGTGCCATCAGGGGGCGAGACACTGAAGCTTTCTTT | CAIRGRDTEAFF
TRBJ2-5 | TRBV6-5 | 13 | - | - | TGTGCCAGCAGTTACTCGAGATGGGAGACCCAGTACTTC | CASSYSRWETQYF
TRBJ2-1 | TRBV12-5 | 15 | - | TRBD1 | TGTGCTAGTGGCCTGACCGGGACAGGGGACAATGAGCAGTTCTTC | CASGLTGTGDNEQFF
TRBJ2-2 | TRBV19 | 11 | - | - | TGTGCCATTCAGGGTCCCGGGGAGCTGTTTTTT | CAIQGPGELFF
TRBJ1-6 | TRBV6-2/TRBV6-3 | 14 | - | TRBD1 | TGTGCCAGCAGTTACGGGACAGGGAATTCACCCCTCCACTTT | CASSYGTGNSPLHF
TRBJ2-2 | TRBV5-1 | 13 | - | - | TGCGCCAGCAGCTTGGGAGACACCGGGGAGCTGTTTTTT | CASSLGDTGELFF
TRBJ2-5 | TRBV19 | 17 | - | TRBD2 | TGTGCCAGTAGTAGTCGGACTAGCGGGAGGTCCCAAGAGACCCAGTACTTC | CASSSRTSGRSQETQYF
TRBJ2-6 | TRBV30 | 13 | - | - | TGTGCCTGGACTCCCTCTGGGGCCAACGTCCTGACTTTC | CAWTPSGANVLTF
TRBJ2-6 | TRBV30 | 14 | - | - | TGTGCCGGGGGAGGGGGCAGTGGGGCCAACGTCCTGACTTTC | CAGGGGSGANVLTF
TRBJ1-6 | TRBV7-2 | 16 | - | TRBD1 | TGTGCCAGCAGCATAAGACAGGGGCAGAATAATTCACCCCTCCACTTT | CASSIRQGQNNSPLHF
TRBJ2-2 | TRBV7-2 | 14 | - | TRBD2 | TGTGCCACCAAGACTAGCGGGAACACCGGGGAGCTGTTTTTT | CATKTSGNTGELFF
TRBJ2-3 | TRBV2 | 14 | - | TRBD1 | TGTGCCAGCGAGGACCGGACAGGGACAGATACGCAGTATTTT | CASEDRTGTDTQYF
TRBJ1-4 | TRBV21-1 | 16 | - | - | TGTGCCAGCAGTTCCCCAGGCGGGGCTCCTAATGAAAAACTGTTTTTT | CASSSPGGAPNEKLFF
TRBJ1-2 | TRBV7-2 | 11 | - | - | TGTGCCAGCAGCTTAAGCCAGGGATTCGCCTTC | CASSLSQGFAF
TRBJ1-4 | TRBV5-1 | 15 | few | TRBD1 | TGCGCCAGCAGCTTGGCCGGGACAGGGGGAGAAAAACTGTTTTTT | CASSLAGTGGEKLFF
TRBJ2-1 | TRBV19 | 15 | - | TRBD2 | TGTGCCAGTAGTTACCGGACTAGCCCTTACAATGAGCAGTTCTTC | CASSYRTSPYNEQFF
TRBJ2-1 | TRBV19 | 15 | - | - | TGTGCCAGTAGTATAAGGCAGGACACACCCAATGAGCAGTTCTTC | CASSIRQDTPNEQFF
TRBJ2-7 | TRBV7-9 | 14 | few | - | TGTGCCAGCAGCTTAGTGGAGAGGGTCTACGAGCAGTACTTC | CASSLVERVYEQYF
TRBJ2-7 | TRBV11-2 | 17 | once | TRBD1 | TGTGTCAGCAGCTTAGGAAGGGGGACAGGGTCCAACTACGAGCAGTACTTC | CVSSLGRGTGSNYEQYF
TRBJ2-7 | TRBV5-4 | 15 | - | TRBD2 | TGTGCCAGCAGCTTCGGGGGGACGAGCTCCTACGAGCAGTACTTC | CASSFGGTSSYEQYF
TRBJ1-3 | TRBV2 | 13 | - | - | TGTGCCAGCAGTGAATCCCAGGGAAACACCATATATTTT | CASSESQGNTIYF
TRBJ2-3 | TRBV2 | 14 | - | TRBD2 | TGTGCCAGCGGGGGGGGGACTTACACAGATACGCAGTATTTT | CASGGGTYTDTQYF
TRBJ1-5 | TRBV4-3 | 17 | - | TRBD1 | TGCGCCAGCAGCCAAGAAGGGTGGTATGACAGGGATCAGCCCCAGCATTTT | CASSQEGWYDRDQPQHF
TRBJ2-7 | TRBV7-2 | 15 | - | - | TGTGCCAGCAGCTCCTATGGACAGGGAGGGTTCGAGCAGTACTTC | CASSSYGQGGFEQYF
TRBJ2-3 | TRBV5-4 | 15 | - | - | TGTGCCAGCAGCTTTGGTGGGGAGATTAAAGATACGCAGTATTTT | CASSFGGEIKDTQYF
TRBJ2-3 | TRBV6-4 | 14 | - | TRBD1 | TGTGCCAGCAGTGCCGGACAGGCCACAGATACGCAGTATTTT | CASSAGQATDTQYF
TRBJ1-4 | TRBV19 | 14 | few | TRBD1 | TGTGCCAGTAGTGACAGGGGTCAGGCCGAAAAACTGTTTTTT | CASSDRGQAEKLFF
TRBJ2-6 | TRBV20-1 | 11 | - | - | TGCAGTGCACGGGGGGCCAACGTCCTGACTTTC | CSARGANVLTF
TRBJ2-5 | TRBV5-1 | 14 | - | - | TGCGCCAGCAGCTTGGGGTTCGGGCAAGAGACCCAGTACTTC | CASSLGFGQETQYF
TRBJ1-3 | TRBV9 | 18 | - | - | TGTGCCAGCAGCGTAGACCTCGGGGGGAGCCGCTCTGGAAACACCATATATTTT | CASSVDLGGSRSGNTIYF
TRBJ1-1 | TRBV5-5 | 13 | - | - | TGTGCCAGCAGCTTGAAAGGGGATACTTCAGCTTTCTTT | CASSLKGDTSAFF
TRBJ2-7 | TRBV7-2 | 16 | - | - | TGTGCCAGCAGCCCAGGGCTCGTCATGAACTCCTACGAGCAGTACTTC | CASSPGLVMNSYEQYF
TRBJ1-2 | TRBV3-1/TRBV3-2 | 12 | once | - | TGTGCCAGCAGCTCAGTTCCAGGAGGCTACACCTTC | CASSSVPGGYTF
TRBJ1-2 | TRBV7-2 | 14 | once | - | TGTGCCAGCAGCTATGGAGGGGCCAACTATGGCTACACCTTC | CASSYGGANYGYTF
TRBJ2-6 | TRBV5-1 | 14 | once | - | TGCGCCACCGCGTCCAGCGGCGTCCCCCCGGGCCTGACTTTC | CATASSGVPPGLTF
TRBJ1-4 | TRBV4-3 | 15 | - | TRBD1 | TGCGCCAGCAGCCAAGAAGGGACAGGGAATGAAAAACTGTTTTTT | CASSQEGTGNEKLFF